What follows are 10 T cell receptor beta chains derived from one specimen sequenced in a study of T cells after yellow fever vaccination. Using its own MiXCR run on the 5' RACE reads, TCRdb lists one record per CDR3 protein. The table shows just under 600,000 distinct CDR3 sequences, with approximately 13% occurring only once. Material: PBMCs, obtained on the day of the yellow fever booster vaccination. The receptors derive from a man between 25 and 39 years old who received the YFV17D yellow fever vaccine.

The CDR3 sequence is CASSLNWGPQETQYF. The CDR3 coding sequence is TGTGCCAGCAGTTTAAATTGGGGTCCCCAAGAGACCCAGTACTTC. V usage is TRBV27 and J usage is TRBJ2-5; D is undetermined. With 2 bases removed from V and 1 base from J, the gap between germline ends came to 11 bases. From germline, CDR1 is MNHEY and CDR2 SMNVEV (reference sequence). CDR3 length: 15 residues.

This clonotype occurred a few times. This sequence joins TRBV20-1 and TRBJ2-1; TRBD2 aligns across 11 bases. The CDR3 extends over 15 amino acids. The V gene end was trimmed by 6 bases and the J gene end by 5 bases; junction bases not matched to a gene: 9. Germline CDR1 DFQATT, CDR2 SNEGSKA (reference sequence). The CDR3 DNA reads as TGCAGTGCCTCTTCCGGGACTAGCGGCAACAATGAGCAGTTCTTC. Its protein product is CSASSGTSGNNEQFF.

The chain combines TRBV20-1 with TRBJ1-4; D is ambiguous. The CDR3 covers 11 residues. V was trimmed by 6 bases and J by 12 bases, leaving 14 bases between them. Germline CDR1 DFQATT, CDR2 SNEGSKA (reference sequence). This CDR3 is CSAQAGYELFF. For the CDR3, the DNA is TGCAGTGCCCAAGCGGGGTATGAACTGTTTTTT.

This clonotype was seen only a few times. Written as DNA, the CDR3 is TGTGCCAGCACCCTTAGGGGTAAAGCGACAGGGGGTATTCGGCCCCCCCCCAATGAGCAGTTCTTC. Translating it yields CASTLRGKATGGIRPPPNEQFF. This chain joins TRBV11-1 and TRBJ2-1; 9 nucleotides agree with TRBD1. This CDR3 is built from 22 residues. V lost 7 bases to trimming and J lost 6 bases; unmatched junction nucleotides: 31. The germline gives CDR1 SGHAT, CDR2 FQDESV (reference sequence).

The J gene is TRBJ2-1, the V gene TRBV19; 10 bases map to TRBD2. This CDR3 is 15 amino acids long. With 3 bases clipped from V and 4 bases from J, the junction kept 3 bases outside the gene matches. CDR1 LNHDA and CDR2 SQIVND come from the germline V gene (reference sequence). CDR3 residues: CASSITSGNYNEQFF. CDR3 sequence (DNA): TGTGCCAGTAGTATCACTAGCGGGAATTACAATGAGCAGTTCTTC.

This clonotype has just a few counts. V and J are TRBV6-5 and TRBJ2-7; 9 nucleotides agree with TRBD1. The CDR3 is made up of 14 amino acids. The germline V gene has CDR1 MNHEY and CDR2 SVGAGI. J gave up 7 bases and V 2 bases, and 6 bases lay outside the gene matches. The CDR3 DNA reads as TGTGCCAGCAGTTACCCACAGGGGGCAGGTGAGCAGTACTTC. Residues: CASSYPQGAGEQYF.

The gene calls are TRBV6-1 and TRBJ2-7; D gene unclear. The CDR3 spans 14 residues. The germline gives CDR1 MNHNS, CDR2 SASEGT. The V end lost 7 bases, the J end lost 7 bases, and 20 bases lay between the germline ends. In DNA, the CDR3 is TGTGCCAGCACCCTAAAGGAAGTAGTTGGGGAGCAGTACTTC. This sequence encodes CASTLKEVVGEQYF.

The chain joins TRBV7-8 to TRBJ1-3, with unresolved D. This CDR3 comprises 13 residues. V was cut by 1 base and J by 4 bases, with 5 bases left in between. CDR1 is SGHVS and CDR2 is FQNEAQ in the germline V gene. CDR3 coding DNA: TGTGCCAGCAGCTTAGTCGGGGGAAACACCATATATTTT. Its translation: CASSLVGGNTIYF.

This clonotype appeared a few times. This chain joins TRBV21-1 and TRBJ2-7; the table's D gene call, TRBD2, was not cross checked with the DNA. TRBV21-1 represents a pseudogene. The CDR3 length is 17 residues. CDR3: CASSKVLLAGANYEQYF. The CDR3 nucleotides read TGTGCCAGCAGCAAAGTATTACTAGCGGGAGCAAATTACGAGCAGTACTTC.

Only a few counts were recorded for this clonotype. The chain is built from TRBV11-3 and TRBJ2-3, with D uncertain. Germline assignment: CDR1 SGHNT and CDR2 YENEEA. V was pared by 1 base and J by 15 bases, with 20 bases between. There are 14 residues in the CDR3. The CDR3 spells CASSLASKPRPEYF. The CDR3 coding sequence is TGTGCCAGCAGCTTAGCATCTAAACCACGGCCTGAATATTTT.